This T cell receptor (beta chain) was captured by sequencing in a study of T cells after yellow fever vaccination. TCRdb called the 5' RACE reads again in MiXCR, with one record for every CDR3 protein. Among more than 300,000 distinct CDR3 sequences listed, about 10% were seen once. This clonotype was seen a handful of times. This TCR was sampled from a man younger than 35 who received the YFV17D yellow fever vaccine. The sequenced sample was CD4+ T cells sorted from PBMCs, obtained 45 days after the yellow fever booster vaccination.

The CDR3, as DNA: TGTGCCAGCAGACGGCGAGAAGGCGGGGACACTGAAGCTTTCTTT. Translated: CASRRREGGDTEAFF. The chain joins TRBV4-2 to TRBJ1-1; D is uncertain. The CDR3 length is 15 residues. Between the trimmed V and J ends, which lost 6 bases and 3 bases, there was a span of 17 bases. Germline assignment: CDR1 LGHNA and CDR2 YNFKEQ.